What follows are 10 T cell receptor beta chains derived from one specimen sequenced in a study of resident and recirculating memory T cells in vitiligo. Sequencing was performed with immunoSEQ multiplex PCR; in TCRdb, only in-frame clones are kept and a portion is missing. Among some 70,000 clones listed, roughly 92% were seen once. Sequencing was performed on blood. These receptors were taken from a male donor with vitiligo.

The chain recombines TRBV10-3 with TRBJ1-4, with 11 bases lining up with TRBD1. Germline-derived CDR1 and CDR2 are ENHRY and SYGVKD. Trimming took 8 bases from V and 11 from J; bases not matched to a gene: 7. The CDR3 spans 13 residues. CDR3 DNA sequence: TGTGCCATCTCCCGGGACAGGGGGGGGAAACTGTTTTTT. It yields the protein CAISRDRGGKLFF.

The chain links TRBV6-1 to TRBJ2-3; 7 nucleotides agree with TRBD1. CDR3 length: 15 residues. Germline CDR1 reads MNHNS; CDR2 reads SASEGT. After removal of 6 bases from V and 1 base from J, the junction contained 7 bases not matched to a gene. The CDR3 reads CASRDQDRGTDTQYF. The CDR3 DNA reads as TGTGCCAGCAGGGACCAAGACAGGGGCACAGATACGCAGTATTTT.

The chain employs TRBV9 and TRBJ1-5, with D perhaps TRBD1 (6 bases). Trimming cost V 4 bases and J 7 bases, with 12 bases left between them. The CDR3 is made up of 13 amino acids. Germline CDR1 and CDR2: SGDLS and YYNGEE. In DNA, the CDR3 is TGTGCCAGCAGCAGGGGGTTGGGGCAGCCCCAGCATTTT. As protein: CASSRGLGQPQHF.

This clone was counted between two and nine times. CDR3 amino acids: CASSQDGAGGILHF. CDR3 DNA sequence: TGTGCCAGCAGCCAAGATGGGGCAGGGGGTATCCTCCACTTT. This chain links TRBV4-2 with TRBJ1-6, with 7 bases matching TRBD1. Germline CDR1 is LGHNA and CDR2 is YNFKEQ. The V gene end was trimmed by 0 bases and the J gene end by 15 bases; junction bases not matched to a gene: 8. This CDR3 comprises 14 residues.

The gene calls are TRBV5-4 and TRBJ2-7; D ambiguous. V lost 0 bases and J 5 bases, leaving 6 bases between the germline ends. Germline loops: CDR1 SGHNT, CDR2 YYREEE (reference sequence). There are 12 residues in the CDR3. The DNA for the CDR3 is TGTGCCAGCAGCTTGGGCCTAAACGAGCAGTACTTC. This codes for CASSLGLNEQYF.

This clone was found a few times. The chain couples TRBV4-1 to TRBJ1-6, with TRBD1 matching over 7 bases. The CDR3 is 16 residues long. After removal of 3 bases from V and 7 bases from J, the junction contained 9 bases not matched to a gene. The V gene's germline CDR1 is MGHRA and CDR2 YSYEKL. The CDR3 sequence is CASSQGLRDRNSPLHF. The CDR3 nucleotides read TGCGCCAGCAGCCAGGGCCTCCGGGACAGAAATTCACCCCTCCACTTT.

The chain carries TRBV5-1 and TRBJ2-3; TRBD1 matches 9 bases. With 5 bases clipped from V and 4 bases from J, the junction kept 8 bases outside the gene matches. The CDR3 contains 15 residues. Germline lookup yields CDR1 SGHRS and CDR2 YFSETQ. The CDR3 spells CASRAGTGKADTQYF. The CDR3 DNA reads as TGCGCCAGCAGAGCCGGGACAGGGAAGGCAGATACGCAGTATTTT.

The chain carries TRBV19 and TRBJ1-6; 8 bases align to TRBD1. V lost 9 bases, J lost 10 bases, and 8 bases stayed unmatched. The V gene's germline CDR1 is LNHDA and CDR2 SQIVND (reference sequence). The CDR3 consists of 13 residues. This chain's CDR3 is CASRTGIGSPLHF. The CDR3 region has the DNA TGTGCCAGCAGGACAGGGATAGGATCACCCCTCCACTTT.

The V gene is TRBV13, the J gene TRBJ2-1, with 9 bases lining up with TRBD2. V dropped 5 bases and J dropped 8; count of bases not matched to a gene: 4. The CDR3 is 13 amino acids. Germline CDR1 reads PRHDT; CDR2 reads FYEKMQ (reference sequence). CDR3 region: CASSQAGGYEQFF. The DNA of the CDR3 is TGTGCCAGCAGCCAAGCGGGGGGTTATGAGCAGTTCTTC. Using reference TRBV13 and TRBJ2-1 for the parts outside the CDR3, the full variable domain is AAGVIQSPRHLIKEKRETATLKCYPIPRHDTVYWYQQGPGQDPQFLISFYEKMQSDKGSIPDRFSAQQFSDYHSELNMSSLELGDSALYFCASSQAGGYEQFFGPGTRLTVL.

This chain uses TRBV9 with TRBJ2-7; 9 nucleotides match TRBD1. The CDR3 has 15 residues. The germline V gene encodes CDR1 SGDLS and CDR2 YYNGEE. With V trimmed by 4 bases and J by 6 bases, 11 bases remained unmatched. The CDR3 coding sequence is TGTGCCAGCAGCCCAACCGGGACAGGGACGGGCGAGCAGTACTTC. Amino acid sequence: CASSPTGTGTGEQYF.